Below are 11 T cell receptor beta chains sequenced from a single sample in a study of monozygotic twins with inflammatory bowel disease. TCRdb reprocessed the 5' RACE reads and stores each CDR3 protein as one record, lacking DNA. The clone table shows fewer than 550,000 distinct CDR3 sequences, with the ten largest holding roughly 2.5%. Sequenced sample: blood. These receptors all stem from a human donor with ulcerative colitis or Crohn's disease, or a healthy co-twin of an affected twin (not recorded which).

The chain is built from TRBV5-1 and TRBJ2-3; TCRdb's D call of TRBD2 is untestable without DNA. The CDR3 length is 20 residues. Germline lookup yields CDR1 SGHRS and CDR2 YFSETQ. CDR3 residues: CASSLERQARVGRYTDTQYF.

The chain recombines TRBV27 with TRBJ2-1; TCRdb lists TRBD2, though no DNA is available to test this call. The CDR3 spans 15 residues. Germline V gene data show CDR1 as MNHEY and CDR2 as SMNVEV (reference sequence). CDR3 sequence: CASRGLAKGNIEQFF.

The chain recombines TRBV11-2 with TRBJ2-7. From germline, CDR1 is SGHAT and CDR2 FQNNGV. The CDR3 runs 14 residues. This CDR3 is CASSLSPNPYEQYF.

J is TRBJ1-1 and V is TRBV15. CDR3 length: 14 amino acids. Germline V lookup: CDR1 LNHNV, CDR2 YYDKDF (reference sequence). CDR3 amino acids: CATSRDSKGLQAFF.

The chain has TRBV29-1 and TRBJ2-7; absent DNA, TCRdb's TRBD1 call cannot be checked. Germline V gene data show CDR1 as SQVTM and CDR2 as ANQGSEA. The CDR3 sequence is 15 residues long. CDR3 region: CSVEEKGQGIYEQYF.

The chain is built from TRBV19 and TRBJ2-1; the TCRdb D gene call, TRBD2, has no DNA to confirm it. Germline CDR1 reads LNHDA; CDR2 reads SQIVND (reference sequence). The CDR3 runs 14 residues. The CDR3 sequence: CASRPSGRFDEQFF.

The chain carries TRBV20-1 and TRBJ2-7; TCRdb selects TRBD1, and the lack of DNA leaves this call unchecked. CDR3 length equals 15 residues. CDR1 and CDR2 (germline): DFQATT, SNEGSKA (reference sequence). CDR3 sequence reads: CSPFRGAGTPYEQYF.

This CDR3 reads CASSLDTFGTYEQYF. The V gene is TRBV7-2, the J gene TRBJ2-7. The CDR3 sequence is 15 residues long. From germline, CDR1 is SGHTA and CDR2 FQGNSA.

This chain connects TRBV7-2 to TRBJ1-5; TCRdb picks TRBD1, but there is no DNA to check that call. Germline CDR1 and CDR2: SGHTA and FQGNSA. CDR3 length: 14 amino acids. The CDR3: CASSTWTGNQPQHF.

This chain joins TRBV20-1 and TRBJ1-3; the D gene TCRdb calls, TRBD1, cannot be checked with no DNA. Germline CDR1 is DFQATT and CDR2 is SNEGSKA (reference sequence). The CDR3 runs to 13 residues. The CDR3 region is CSVRTGAGNTIYF.

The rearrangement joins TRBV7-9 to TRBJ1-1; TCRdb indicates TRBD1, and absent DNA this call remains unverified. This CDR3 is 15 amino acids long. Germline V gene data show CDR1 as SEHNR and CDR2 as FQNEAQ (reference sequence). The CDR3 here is CASSSRQGWNTEAFF.